What follows is one T cell receptor (beta chain) and its context. Antigen: not known. This sample includes further DNA sequences coding for the same CDR3. These data come from a study of shared clonotypes between healthy human individuals. Overall study findings and caveats: Naive subsets generally exceeded memory subsets in estimated richness. Clonotypes which were not shared had lower generation probabilities than clonotypes that all four donors shared.

Genomic DNA of each subset was evenly split across several immunoSEQ plates. TCRdb's table, derived via immunoSEQ multiplex PCR, lists solely in-frame clones and lacks some. Among 1.6 million or so clones listed, roughly 95% were seen once. This sequence originates from a man aged 25-45 years in good health. Input material: naive CD4+ T cells sorted from blood. Indicated subset: CD45RA+ positively selected.

The CDR3: CASSLDRGSNQPQHF. CDR3 nucleotides: TGTGCCAGCAGCTTAGATCGGGGGAGCAATCAGCCCCAGCATTTT. This chain links TRBV7-2 with TRBJ1-5; D may be TRBD1 (5 bases). Trimming removed 1 base from V and 1 base from J, with 8 bases in between. The CDR3 is made up of 15 amino acids. Looked up from germline, CDR1 is SGHTA and CDR2 is FQGNSA.